The 28 T cell receptor beta chains reported below all come from one sample, sequenced in a study of shared clonotypes between healthy human individuals. Assay used: immunoSEQ multiplex PCR; TCRdb lists only in-frame clones, some missing. Of 550,000 to 750,000 clones in the sample, 95% to 96% are singletons; the top ten hold 0.085% to 0.11%. Naive CD8 cells lacked CD45RO, underwent positive selection for CCR7 and left out terminally differentiated effector memory CD45RA+ cells. Sequenced: naive CD8+ T cells sorted from blood. Every receptor here comes from a woman aged 25-40 years in good health.

The chain couples TRBV21-1 to TRBJ1-2; TRBD1, as called in the table, went unchecked against the DNA. TRBV21-1 is a recognized pseudogene. The CDR3 sequence is 18 residues long. The CDR3 reads CASSKAGPGTETRYGYTF. CDR3 sequence (DNA): TGTGCCAGCAGCAAAGCAGGCCCCGGGACAGAAACCCGCTATGGCTACACCTTC.

The rearrangement uses TRBV28 and TRBJ1-5; 12 bases agree with TRBD1. The CDR3 length is 14 residues. The germline V gene has CDR1 MDHEN and CDR2 SYDVKM. V dropped 5 bases and J dropped 6; count of bases not matched to a gene: 2. The CDR3 nucleotides read TGTGCCAGCAGTCCGGGACAGGGGGCTCAGCCCCAGCATTTT. Amino acids: CASSPGQGAQPQHF. Using reference TRBV28 and TRBJ1-5 for the parts outside the CDR3, the full variable domain is DVKVTQSSRYLVKRTGEKVFLECVQDMDHENMFWYRQDPGLGLRLIYFSYDVKMKEKGDIPEGYSVSREKKERFSLILESASTNQTSMYLCASSPGQGAQPQHFGDGTRLSIL.

The rearrangement links TRBV6-6 to TRBJ1-6, with D unclear. This CDR3 is 14 amino acids long. V lost 0 bases to trimming and J lost 11 bases, with 11 bases between them. Germline lookup yields CDR1 MNHNY and CDR2 SVGAGI (reference sequence). The CDR3 loop is CASSYSSGFTPLHF. CDR3 DNA: TGTGCCAGCAGTTACTCGTCCGGGTTTACACCCCTCCACTTT.

J is TRBJ2-5 and V is TRBV28; D is uncertain. The V gene's germline CDR1 is MDHEN and CDR2 SYDVKM. The CDR3 runs 15 residues. V was trimmed by 7 bases and J by 2 bases, leaving 17 bases between them. The CDR3 DNA reads as TGTGCCAGCACTGGTGTGGGGTTCTTGCAAGAGACCCAGTACTTC. Translating it yields CASTGVGFLQETQYF.

This clone is a singleton in its sample. The gene calls are TRBV11-2 and TRBJ1-1, with D possibly matching TRBD1 (6 bases). The CDR3 extends over 11 amino acids. Germline CDR1 and CDR2: SGHAT and FQNNGV. Deletions cut 7 bases from V and 6 bases from J, with 9 bases between. DNA for the CDR3: TGTGCCAGCAAAGGGGGGCCTGAAGCTTTCTTT. Its protein product is CASKGGPEAFF.

The chain employs TRBV27 and TRBJ2-5, with D unresolved. Trimming took 3 bases from V and 5 from J, leaving 10 bases between them. The CDR3 is 13 residues long. Germline values: CDR1 MNHEY, CDR2 SMNVEV (reference sequence). CDR3 bases: TGTGCCAGCAGTTTTTACAGCAAGGAGACCCAGTACTTC. Translating gives CASSFYSKETQYF.

This clone was seen once. The chain is built from TRBV7-8 and TRBJ2-1, with 7 bases matching TRBD2. CDR1 is SGHVS and CDR2 is FQNEAQ in the germline V gene. Trimming removed 1 base from V and 10 bases from J; junction bases left unmatched: 4. CDR3 length: 13 residues. CDR3 sequence reads: CASSLGGGKEQFF. Written as DNA, the CDR3 is TGTGCCAGCAGCTTAGGCGGGGGAAAAGAGCAGTTCTTC.

V gene TRBV21-1 combines with J gene TRBJ1-5; the table's D gene call, TRBD1, was not cross checked with the DNA. TRBV21-1 represents a pseudogene. This CDR3 has 18 residues. CDR3 protein: CASSKAETGRGGNQPQHF. The CDR3 nucleotides are TGTGCCAGCAGCAAAGCGGAGACAGGGAGAGGAGGCAATCAGCCCCAGCATTTT.

The V call is TRBV28, the J call TRBJ1-1; D remains ambiguous. The CDR3 totals 13 residues. Germline V lookup: CDR1 MDHEN, CDR2 SYDVKM. The V end lost 8 bases, the J end lost 1 base, and 11 bases lay between the germline ends. The CDR3 DNA reads TGTGCCAGCGGGTTGATGGGGAACACTGAAGCTTTCTTT. Protein sequence: CASGLMGNTEAFF. The variable domain in full, completed from reference TRBV28 and TRBJ1-1, reads DVKVTQSSRYLVKRTGEKVFLECVQDMDHENMFWYRQDPGLGLRLIYFSYDVKMKEKGDIPEGYSVSREKKERFSLILESASTNQTSMYLCASGLMGNTEAFFGQGTRLTVV.

The V and J genes are TRBV7-9 and TRBJ2-7; D gene uncertain. V shed 2 bases and J shed 3 bases, with 14 bases lying between them. Germline V gives CDR1 SEHNR, CDR2 FQNEAQ (reference sequence). The CDR3 extends over 15 amino acids. Here the CDR3 DNA reads TGTGCCAGCAGCTTACCTCTTGGAAAAGACTACGAGCAGTACTTC. Protein sequence: CASSLPLGKDYEQYF.

The chain joins TRBV28 to TRBJ2-5; D uncertain. The V end lost 6 bases, the J end lost 4 bases, and 6 bases lay between the germline ends. The CDR3 is made up of 11 amino acids. CDR1 MDHEN and CDR2 SYDVKM come from the germline V gene. DNA of the CDR3: TGTGCCAGCAGCCTAATAGAGACCCAGTACTTC. Translation gives CASSLIETQYF.

The rearrangement joins TRBV7-9 to TRBJ2-3; no reliable D call. CDR3 length equals 12 residues. Germline lookup yields CDR1 SEHNR and CDR2 FQNEAQ (reference sequence). Trimming took off 3 bases at V and 7 bases at J, with 8 bases between the two ends. CDR3: CASSLDDHTQYF. CDR3 bases: TGTGCCAGCAGCTTGGATGACCATACGCAGTATTTT.

Details on this clone: Other DNA variants within this sample encode the same CDR3. The rearrangement uses TRBV27 and TRBJ1-5; D gene ambiguous. V lost 2 bases to trimming and J lost 2 bases, with 7 bases between them. This CDR3 comprises 14 residues. The germline V gene has CDR1 MNHEY and CDR2 SMNVEV (reference sequence). The CDR3 nucleotides are TGTGCCAGCAGTTTAGTTGGGGGCAATCAGCCCCAGCATTTT. As protein: CASSLVGGNQPQHF.

The chain couples TRBV10-3 to TRBJ2-5; either TRBD1 or TRBD2 may supply D (6 bases each). Per the germline V gene, CDR1 is ENHRY and CDR2 is SYGVKD. The CDR3 spans 14 residues. Deletions cut 6 bases from V and 4 bases from J, with 15 bases between. The CDR3 DNA reads as TGTGCCATCAGGCCCGAACAGGGAGGAGAGACCCAGTACTTC. Its protein is CAIRPEQGGETQYF.

This rearrangement joins TRBV15 to TRBJ1-4; 7 bases are a match to TRBD1. The CDR3 extends over 16 amino acids. The germline gives CDR1 LNHNV, CDR2 YYDKDF (reference sequence). The V and J ends lost 2 bases and 3 bases, in that order; junction bases with no gene match: 6. CDR3 in DNA: TGTGCCACCAGCAGAAACAGGGGCCGCCCTAATGAAAAACTGTTTTTT. This translates into CATSRNRGRPNEKLFF.

The chain couples TRBV14 to TRBJ2-5, with 9 bases aligning to TRBD1. V lost 0 bases and J lost 6; bases outside the gene matches: 11. Germline-derived CDR1 and CDR2 are SGHDN and FVKESK. This CDR3 contains 17 residues. The CDR3 reads CASSQDRRDREGKTQYF. The CDR3 region has the DNA TGTGCCAGCAGCCAAGACAGGCGGGACAGGGAGGGTAAGACCCAGTACTTC. The variable domain in full, with the rest retrieved from reference TRBV14 and TRBJ2-5, is EAGVTQFPSHSVIEKGQTVTLRCDPISGHDNLYWYRRVMGKEIKFLLHFVKESKQDESGMPNNRFLAERTGGTYSTLKVQPAELEDSGVYFCASSQDRRDREGKTQYFGPGTRLLVL.

This clone has only one observation. Other DNA sequences in this specimen translate into the identical CDR3. The rearrangement uses TRBV27 and TRBJ2-1, with 9 bases matching TRBD2. CDR1 is MNHEY and CDR2 is SMNVEV in the germline V gene (reference sequence). This CDR3 region has 15 residues. With V trimmed by 2 bases and J by 2 bases, 1 base remained unmatched. The CDR3 region is CASSLVAGAYNEQFF. Written as DNA, the CDR3 is TGTGCCAGCAGTTTAGTAGCGGGGGCCTACAATGAGCAGTTCTTC.

The chain employs TRBV4-1 and TRBJ1-5; unclear D gene. This CDR3 is 16 amino acids long. The V end was cut by 1 base, the J end by 9 bases, with 19 bases between. Germline values: CDR1 MGHRA, CDR2 YSYEKL. The CDR3 nucleotides are TGCGCCAGCAGCCAAGTTCTCGGACCCCACTTAGGGCCCCAGCATTTT. The encoded protein is CASSQVLGPHLGPQHF.

The rearrangement joins TRBV5-6 to TRBJ2-4; maybe TRBD1 (5 bases). CDR1 is SGHDT and CDR2 is YYEEEE in the germline V gene. Deletions cut 2 bases from V and 6 bases from J, with 15 bases between. The CDR3 length is 15 residues. CDR3 in amino acids: CASSLPTDHTNIQYF. The CDR3 nucleotides are TGTGCCAGCAGCTTACCGACAGACCATACAAACATTCAGTACTTC.

This clone was seen a single time. V gene TRBV28 combines with J gene TRBJ2-1, with TRBD2 identical over 12 bases. The CDR3 spans 16 residues. V was clipped by 3 bases and J by 7 bases; unmatched bases: 7. From germline, CDR1 is MDHEN and CDR2 SYDVKM. DNA for the CDR3: TGTGCCAGCAGTTTGATCTTGACTAGCGGGAGTAATGAGCAGTTCTTC. It yields the protein CASSLILTSGSNEQFF. Filled out from reference TRBV28 and TRBJ2-1, the complete variable domain reads DVKVTQSSRYLVKRTGEKVFLECVQDMDHENMFWYRQDPGLGLRLIYFSYDVKMKEKGDIPEGYSVSREKKERFSLILESASTNQTSMYLCASSLILTSGSNEQFFGPGTRLTVL.

The V call is TRBV28, the J call TRBJ2-7; D might be TRBD1 (5 bases). The germline V and J ends were trimmed by 5 bases and 4 bases, with 12 bases remaining between them. The CDR3 is made up of 13 amino acids. Germline V CDR1 and CDR2: MDHEN, SYDVKM. CDR3 sequence reads: CASSHQTGYEQYF. The CDR3, as DNA: TGTGCCAGCAGTCACCAAACAGGTTACGAGCAGTACTTC.

The chain couples TRBV9 to TRBJ2-2; D is unclear. The CDR3 is 12 residues long. Trimming took off 3 bases at V and 4 bases at J, with 4 bases between the two ends. The germline gives CDR1 SGDLS, CDR2 YYNGEE. This chain's CDR3 is CASSGPTGELFF. The CDR3 DNA reads TGTGCCAGCAGCGGGCCCACCGGGGAGCTGTTTTTT. The variable domain in full, completed from reference TRBV9 and TRBJ2-2, reads DSGVTQTPKHLITATGQRVTLRCSPRSGDLSVYWYQQSLDQGLQFLIQYYNGEERAKGNILERFSAQQFPDLHSELNLSSLELGDSALYFCASSGPTGELFFGEGSRLTVL.

This chain joins TRBV30 and TRBJ1-1; D call uncertain. Trimming removed 5 bases at V and 0 bases at J, with 10 bases between. This CDR3 is 13 amino acids long. In germline, CDR1 is GTSNPN, CDR2 SVGIG (reference sequence). The CDR3 coding sequence is TGTGCCTGGGCCACACCCATGAACACTGAAGCTTTCTTT. Its protein is CAWATPMNTEAFF.

V and J are TRBV5-1 and TRBJ2-7, with D perhaps matching TRBD1 or TRBD2 (6 bases each). CDR3 size: 13 residues. V was cut by 6 bases and J by 4 bases, with 14 bases left in between. Germline V gene data show CDR1 as SGHRS and CDR2 as YFSETQ. The CDR3 DNA reads as TGCGCCAGCAACCGGGGGCAACCTTACGAGCAGTACTTC. Amino acid sequence: CASNRGQPYEQYF.

The J gene is TRBJ2-3, the V gene TRBV28; D is possibly TRBD2 (5 bases). The CDR3 runs to 14 residues. V was pared by 3 bases and J by 3 bases, with 10 bases between. Germline-derived CDR1 and CDR2 are MDHEN and SYDVKM. CDR3 in DNA: TGTGCCAGCAGTTTCAGCGGCGGGACAGATACGCAGTATTTT. It translates to CASSFSGGTDTQYF.

This sequence joins TRBV5-4 and TRBJ2-1; 11 bases line up with TRBD2. Germline-derived CDR1 and CDR2 are SGHNT and YYREEE (reference sequence). V was clipped by 3 bases and J by 5 bases; unmatched bases: 10. This CDR3 spans 17 amino acids. Here the CDR3 reads CASSSTPGLAVNNEQFF. CDR3 sequence (DNA): TGTGCCAGCAGCTCGACCCCGGGACTAGCGGTGAACAATGAGCAGTTCTTC.

The chain uses TRBV2 and TRBJ1-5, with no clear D. CDR1 is SNHLY and CDR2 is FYNNEI in the germline V gene. This CDR3 is built from 13 residues. The V end lost 1 base, the J end lost 6 bases, and 7 bases lay between the germline ends. In nucleotides, the CDR3 is TGTGCCAGCAGTGAAGGTGATGGTCAGCCCCAGCATTTT. Translation gives CASSEGDGQPQHF. The entire variable domain, with the rest obtained from reference TRBV2 and TRBJ1-5, is as follows: EPEVTQTPSHQVTQMGQEVILRCVPISNHLYFYWYRQILGQKVEFLVSFYNNEISEKSEIFDDQFSVERPDGSNFTLKIRSTKLEDSAMYFCASSEGDGQPQHFGDGTRLSIL.

This rearrangement joins TRBV7-9 to TRBJ2-5, with unresolved D. V gave up 4 bases and J gave up 0 bases, with 9 bases separating them. The CDR3 loop spans 14 amino acids. Germline CDR1 is SEHNR and CDR2 is FQNEAQ (reference sequence). CDR3 in DNA: TGTGCCAGCAGCTCCGACATCCACCAAGAGACCCAGTACTTC. This encodes CASSSDIHQETQYF.